This T cell receptor (beta chain) was recovered during a study of T cell repertoires in cytomegalovirus infection. Trimming removed 6 bases at V and 6 bases at J, with 17 bases between. The V gene's germline CDR1 is MNHEY and CDR2 SVGEGT. The CDR3 sequence is 15 residues long. TCRdb processed the reads anew with MiXCR; each CDR3 protein has one entry. The table records about 270,000 distinct CDR3 sequences, around 20% of them present only once. A few counts support this clonotype. What it binds is not known. Sequencing used cultured PBMCs, obtained from culture after CMV antigen stimulation. The V and J genes are TRBV6-2 or TRBV6-3 and TRBJ2-2; D might be TRBD1 (5 bases). This sequence originates from a human donor in good health (CMV status not recorded). Some clones in this sample may be carry-over from other donors' samples. The CDR3 nucleotides are TGTGCCAGCAGAAACCTCAAGGGGTACGCCGGGGAGCTGTTTTTT. It translates to CASRNLKGYAGELFF.